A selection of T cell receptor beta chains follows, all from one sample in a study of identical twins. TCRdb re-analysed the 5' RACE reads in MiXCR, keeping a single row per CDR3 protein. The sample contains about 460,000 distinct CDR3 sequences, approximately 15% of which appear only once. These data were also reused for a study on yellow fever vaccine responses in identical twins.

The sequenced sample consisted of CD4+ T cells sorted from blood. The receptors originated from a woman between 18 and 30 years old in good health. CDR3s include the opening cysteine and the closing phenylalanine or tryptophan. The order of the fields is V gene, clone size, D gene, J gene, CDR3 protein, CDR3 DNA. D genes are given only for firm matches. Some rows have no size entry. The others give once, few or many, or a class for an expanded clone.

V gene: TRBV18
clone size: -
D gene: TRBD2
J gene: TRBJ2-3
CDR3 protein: CASSPIGLAGTTDTQYF
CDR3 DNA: TGTGCCAGCTCACCGATCGGACTAGCGGGGACCACAGATACGCAGTATTTT

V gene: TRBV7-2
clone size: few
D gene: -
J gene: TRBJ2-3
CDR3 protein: CASSLVGYDTQYF
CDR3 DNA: TGTGCCAGCAGCTTAGTGGGCTACGATACGCAGTATTTT

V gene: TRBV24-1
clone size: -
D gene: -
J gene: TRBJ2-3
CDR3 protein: CATSGIGKPDTQYF
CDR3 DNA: TGTGCCACCAGTGGAATAGGGAAGCCAGATACGCAGTATTTT

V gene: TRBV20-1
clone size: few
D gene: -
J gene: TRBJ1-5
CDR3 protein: CSAREAGLSTQPQHF
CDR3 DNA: TGCAGTGCTAGAGAGGCAGGGTTGTCGACTCAGCCCCAGCATTTT

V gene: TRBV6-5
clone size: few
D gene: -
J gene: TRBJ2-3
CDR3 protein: CASSYSFSPTDTQYF
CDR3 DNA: TGTGCCAGCAGTTACTCATTTTCCCCCACAGATACGCAGTATTTT

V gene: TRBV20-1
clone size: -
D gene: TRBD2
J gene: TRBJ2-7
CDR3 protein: CSVAGGSYEQYF
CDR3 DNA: TGCAGTGTAGCGGGGGGCTCCTACGAGCAGTACTTC

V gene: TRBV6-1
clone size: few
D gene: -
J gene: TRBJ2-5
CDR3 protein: CASSEGGVGIQYF
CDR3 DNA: TGTGCCAGCAGTGAAGGAGGGGTTGGGATCCAGTACTTC

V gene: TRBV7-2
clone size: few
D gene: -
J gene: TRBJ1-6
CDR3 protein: CASSDEQGWYSPLHF
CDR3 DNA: TGTGCCAGCAGCGACGAACAGGGATGGTATTCACCCCTCCACTTT

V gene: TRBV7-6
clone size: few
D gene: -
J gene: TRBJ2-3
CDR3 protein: CASSLSGTGTPDTQYF
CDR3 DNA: TGTGCCAGCAGCCTCTCCGGGACGGGTACCCCAGATACGCAGTATTTT

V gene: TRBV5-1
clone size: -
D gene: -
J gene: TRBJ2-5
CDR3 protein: CASSRAPQETQYF
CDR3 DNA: TGCGCCAGCAGCAGGGCACCCCAAGAGACCCAGTACTTC

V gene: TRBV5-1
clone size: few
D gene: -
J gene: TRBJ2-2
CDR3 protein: CASSLELANTGELFF
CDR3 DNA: TGCGCCAGCAGCTTGGAACTAGCGAACACCGGGGAGCTGTTTTTT

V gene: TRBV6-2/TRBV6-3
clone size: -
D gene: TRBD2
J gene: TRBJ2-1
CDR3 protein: CASLEWASGHNEQFF
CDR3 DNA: TGTGCCAGCCTCGAGTGGGCTAGCGGGCACAATGAGCAGTTCTTC

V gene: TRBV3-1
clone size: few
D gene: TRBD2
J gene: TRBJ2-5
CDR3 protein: CASSPRLGTSVRGETQYF
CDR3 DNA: TGTGCCAGCAGCCCACGTCTCGGGACTAGCGTCCGAGGGGAGACCCAGTACTTC

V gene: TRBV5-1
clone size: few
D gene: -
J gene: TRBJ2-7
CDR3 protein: CASSSERAREQYF
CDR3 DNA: TGCGCCAGCAGCTCGGAGCGGGCCCGGGAGCAGTACTTC

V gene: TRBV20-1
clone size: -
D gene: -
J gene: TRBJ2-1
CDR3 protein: CSARFLLVDNEQFF
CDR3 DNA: TGCAGTGCTAGGTTTTTACTAGTAGACAATGAGCAGTTCTTC

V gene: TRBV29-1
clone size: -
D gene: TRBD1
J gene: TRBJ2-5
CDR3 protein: CSSGTGGAKTQYF
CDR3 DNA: TGCAGCTCGGGGACAGGGGGCGCGAAGACCCAGTACTTC

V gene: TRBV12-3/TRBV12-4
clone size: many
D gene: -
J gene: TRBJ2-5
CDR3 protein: CASSFGVEETQYF
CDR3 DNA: TGTGCCAGCAGTTTCGGGGTAGAAGAGACCCAGTACTTC

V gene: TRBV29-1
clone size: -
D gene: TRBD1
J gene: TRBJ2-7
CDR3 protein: CSVHGTGLYEQYF
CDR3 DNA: TGCAGCGTCCACGGGACAGGGCTGTACGAGCAGTACTTC

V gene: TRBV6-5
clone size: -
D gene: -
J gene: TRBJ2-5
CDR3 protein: CASSYSMTETQYF
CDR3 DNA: TGTGCCAGCAGTTATTCCATGACAGAGACCCAGTACTTC

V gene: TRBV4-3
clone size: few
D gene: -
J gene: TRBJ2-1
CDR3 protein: CASSQDPDHFSNSYNEQFF
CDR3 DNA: TGCGCCAGCAGCCAAGATCCGGACCACTTCTCTAACTCCTACAATGAGCAGTTCTTC

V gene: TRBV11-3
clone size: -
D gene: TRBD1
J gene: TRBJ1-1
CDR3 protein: CASSTGAAEAFF
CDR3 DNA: TGTGCCAGCAGCACAGGGGCGGCTGAAGCTTTCTTT

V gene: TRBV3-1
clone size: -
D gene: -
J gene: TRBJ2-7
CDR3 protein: CASSRGGPGEGYEQYF
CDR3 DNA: TGTGCCAGCAGCCGGGGCGGACCGGGTGAAGGCTACGAGCAGTACTTC

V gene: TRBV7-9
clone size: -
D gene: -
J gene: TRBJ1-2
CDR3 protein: CASSVGQRTFGYTF
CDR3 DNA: TGTGCCAGCAGCGTAGGACAGCGCACCTTCGGCTACACCTTC

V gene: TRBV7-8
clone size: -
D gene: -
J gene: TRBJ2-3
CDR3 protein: CASSFPGLDTDTQYF
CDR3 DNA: TGTGCCAGCAGTTTCCCGGGCCTAGACACAGATACGCAGTATTTT

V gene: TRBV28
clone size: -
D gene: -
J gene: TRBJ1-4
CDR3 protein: CASSYPGGPNEKLFF
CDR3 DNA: TGTGCCAGCAGTTACCCCGGGGGCCCGAATGAAAAACTGTTTTTT

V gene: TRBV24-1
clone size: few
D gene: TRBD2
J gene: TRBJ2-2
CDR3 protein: CATSDRLLAGERELFF
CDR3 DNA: TGTGCCACCAGTGACCGTCTACTAGCGGGAGAGAGGGAGCTGTTTTTT

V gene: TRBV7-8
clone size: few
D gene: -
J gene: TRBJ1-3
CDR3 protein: CASSLGARGANTIYF
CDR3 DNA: TGTGCCAGCAGCTTAGGTGCTCGGGGGGCAAACACCATATATTTT

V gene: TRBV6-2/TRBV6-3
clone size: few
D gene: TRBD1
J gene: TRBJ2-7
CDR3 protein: CASSRPGQGTYEQYF
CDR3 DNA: TGTGCCAGCAGTCGACCGGGACAGGGGACCTACGAGCAGTACTTC

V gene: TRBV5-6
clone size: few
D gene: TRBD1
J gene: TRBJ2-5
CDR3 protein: CASSQRTGSETQYF
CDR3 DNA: TGTGCCAGCAGCCAAAGGACAGGGTCAGAGACCCAGTACTTC

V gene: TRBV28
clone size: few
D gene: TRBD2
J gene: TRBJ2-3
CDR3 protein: CASSFLGTITDTQYF
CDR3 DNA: TGTGCCAGCAGTTTTCTTGGGACTATCACAGATACGCAGTATTTT

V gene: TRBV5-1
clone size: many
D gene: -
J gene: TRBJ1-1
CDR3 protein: CASSLDGRGNTEAFF
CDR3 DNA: TGCGCCAGCAGCTTGGATGGCAGGGGGAACACTGAAGCTTTCTTT

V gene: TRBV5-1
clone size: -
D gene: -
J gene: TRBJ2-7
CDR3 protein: CASSLGGLDAYEQYF
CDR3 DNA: TGCGCCAGCAGCTTGGGAGGATTGGATGCCTACGAGCAGTACTTC

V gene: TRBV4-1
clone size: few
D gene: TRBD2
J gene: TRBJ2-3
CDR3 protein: CASSQVGRERTDTQYF
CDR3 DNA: TGCGCCAGCAGCCAAGTAGGGCGGGAGCGCACAGATACGCAGTATTTT

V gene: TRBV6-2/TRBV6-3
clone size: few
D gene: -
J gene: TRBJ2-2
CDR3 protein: CASSYSKGINTGELFF
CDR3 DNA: TGTGCCAGCAGTTACTCGAAAGGGATAAACACCGGGGAGCTGTTTTTT

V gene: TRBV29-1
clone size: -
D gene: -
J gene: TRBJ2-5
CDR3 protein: CSIHDDKQGTPPQYF
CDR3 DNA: TGCAGCATTCATGACGATAAACAGGGAACCCCGCCCCAGTACTTC

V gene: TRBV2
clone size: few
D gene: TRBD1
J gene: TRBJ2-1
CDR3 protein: CASGGQGWDEQFF
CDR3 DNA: TGTGCCAGCGGGGGACAGGGCTGGGATGAGCAGTTCTTC

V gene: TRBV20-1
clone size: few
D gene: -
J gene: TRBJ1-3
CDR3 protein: CSARDRFGGSGNTIYF
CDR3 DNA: TGCAGTGCTAGAGATCGGTTCGGGGGCTCGGGAAACACCATATATTTT

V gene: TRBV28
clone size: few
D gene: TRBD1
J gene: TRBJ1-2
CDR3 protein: CASRQGAGVYGYTF
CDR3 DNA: TGTGCCAGCAGACAGGGGGCGGGAGTCTATGGCTACACCTTC

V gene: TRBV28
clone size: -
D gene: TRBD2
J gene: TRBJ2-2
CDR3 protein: CASKRGVVTGELFF
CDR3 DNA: TGTGCCAGCAAGCGGGGAGTAGTCACCGGGGAGCTGTTTTTT

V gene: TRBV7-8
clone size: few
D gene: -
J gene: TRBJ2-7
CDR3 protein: CASSLGQGEVYEQYF
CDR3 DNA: TGTGCCAGCAGCTTAGGGCAGGGGGAGGTCTACGAGCAGTACTTC

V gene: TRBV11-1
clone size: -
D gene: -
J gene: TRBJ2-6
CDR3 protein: CASSFFPPGSGSGANVLTF
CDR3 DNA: TGTGCCAGCAGCTTTTTCCCGCCGGGTTCAGGGTCCGGGGCCAACGTCCTGACTTTC